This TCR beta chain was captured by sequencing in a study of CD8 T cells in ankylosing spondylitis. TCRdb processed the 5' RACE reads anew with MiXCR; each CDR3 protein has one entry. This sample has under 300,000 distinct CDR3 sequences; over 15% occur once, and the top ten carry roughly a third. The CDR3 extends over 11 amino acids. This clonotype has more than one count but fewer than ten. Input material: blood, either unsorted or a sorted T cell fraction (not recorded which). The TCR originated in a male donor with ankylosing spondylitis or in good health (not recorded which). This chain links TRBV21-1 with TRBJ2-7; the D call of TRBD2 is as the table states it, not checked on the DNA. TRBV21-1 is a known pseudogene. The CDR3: CASGTSSKQYF. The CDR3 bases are TGTGCCAGCGGGACTAGCTCCAAGCAGTACTTC.